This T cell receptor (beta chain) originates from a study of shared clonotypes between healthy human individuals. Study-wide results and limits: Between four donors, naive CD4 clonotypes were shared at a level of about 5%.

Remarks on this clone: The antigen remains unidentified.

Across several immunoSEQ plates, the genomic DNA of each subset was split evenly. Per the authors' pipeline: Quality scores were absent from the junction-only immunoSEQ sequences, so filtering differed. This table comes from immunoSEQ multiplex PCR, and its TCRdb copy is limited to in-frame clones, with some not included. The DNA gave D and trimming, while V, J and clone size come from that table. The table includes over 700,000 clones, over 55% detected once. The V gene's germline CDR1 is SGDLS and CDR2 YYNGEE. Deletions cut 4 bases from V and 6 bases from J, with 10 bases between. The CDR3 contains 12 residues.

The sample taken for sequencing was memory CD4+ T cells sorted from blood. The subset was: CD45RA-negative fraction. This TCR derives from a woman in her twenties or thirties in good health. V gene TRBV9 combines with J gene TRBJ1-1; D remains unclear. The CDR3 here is CASSLEGPEAFF. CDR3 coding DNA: TGTGCCAGCAGCCTAGAGGGCCCTGAAGCTTTCTTT.